The 10 T cell receptor beta chains listed next were all sequenced from one sample in a study of T cell responses to AZD1222 COVID-19 vaccine. Method: immunoSEQ multiplex PCR; TCRdb's copy keeps in-frame clones and lacks some. The profile shows over 150,000 clones, less than 95% of them singletons. Here the sequenced sample was peripheral blood, taken on day 0 of AZD1222 vaccination. The origin of the receptors is an adult in good health.

The chain combines TRBV7-9 with TRBJ2-2; TRBD1 aligns across 9 bases. Per the germline V gene, CDR1 is SEHNR and CDR2 is FQNEAQ (reference sequence). This CDR3 has 16 amino acids. The ends lost 4 bases at V and 7 bases at J; junction bases unmatched: 10. Here the CDR3 reads CASSSFRDRVGGELFF. CDR3 DNA sequence: TGTGCCAGCAGCTCATTCCGGGACAGGGTCGGCGGGGAGCTGTTTTTT.

V is TRBV5-4 and J is TRBJ2-7; weak D call: TRBD2 (5 bases). There are 15 residues in the CDR3. The ends were cut back, 4 bases at V and 1 base at J, with 15 bases in the middle. Germline values: CDR1 SGHNT, CDR2 YYREEE (reference sequence). CDR3 loop: CASSPWGAPSYEQYF. CDR3 DNA sequence: TGTGCCAGCAGCCCCTGGGGAGCCCCTTCCTACGAGCAGTACTTC.

The chain uses TRBV5-1 and TRBJ1-6; 10 bases are shared with TRBD1. The V gene end was trimmed by 4 bases and the J gene end by 7 bases; junction bases not matched to a gene: 11. The germline gives CDR1 SGHRS, CDR2 YFSETQ. CDR3 length equals 17 residues. CDR3 bases: TGCGCCAGCAGCGTCGGACAGGGGGAATATGCGAATTCACCCCTCCACTTT. Residues: CASSVGQGEYANSPLHF.

The chain has TRBV6-5 and TRBJ2-5, with TRBD1 matching 9 bases. V trimming: 7 bases; J trimming: 5 bases; junction bases outside the gene matches: 11. Per the germline V gene, CDR1 is MNHEY and CDR2 is SVGAGI. This CDR3 region has 15 residues. In DNA form, the CDR3 reads TGTGCCAGCAACATTGGGGGGACAGGGCGCGAGACCCAGTACTTC. It yields the protein CASNIGGTGRETQYF.

In this sample, this clone turned up once. The chain uses TRBV5-1 and TRBJ2-3; D is undetermined. V was shortened by 6 bases and J by 2 bases, with 13 bases between the two germline ends. Germline V gene sequence: CDR1 SGHRS, CDR2 YFSETQ. The CDR3 sequence is 14 residues long. The CDR3 nucleotides are TGCGCCAGCACCTCCTTCTCCTCCACAGATACGCAGTATTTT. Encoded protein: CASTSFSSTDTQYF.

This clone occurred a few times. This chain joins TRBV21-1 and TRBJ2-6; TRBD1 is the table's D call, not checked against the DNA. TRBV21-1 is annotated as a pseudogene. The CDR3 runs 19 residues. The CDR3 here is CASSMPGQLKGSGANVLTF. The CDR3 DNA reads as TGTGCCAGCAGCATGCCGGGACAGCTAAAAGGTTCCGGGGCCAACGTCCTGACTTTC.

This chain links TRBV7-2 with TRBJ1-2; the D gene is possibly TRBD1 (5 bases). Germline V gene sequence: CDR1 SGHTA, CDR2 FQGNSA. The CDR3 loop spans 12 amino acids. V was pared by 2 bases and J by 7 bases, with 8 bases between. CDR3 region: CASSLQGSGYTF. The CDR3, as DNA: TGTGCCAGCAGCTTACAGGGAAGTGGCTACACCTTC.

This clone came up a few times. The V call is TRBV3-1 (or the pseudogene TRBV3-2), the J call TRBJ2-1; maybe TRBD1 (5 bases). Germline CDR1 LGHDT, CDR2 YNNKEL (reference sequence). Trimming cost V 3 bases and J 12 bases, with 21 bases left between them. The CDR3 covers 15 residues. As DNA, the CDR3 is TGTGCCAGCAGCCAGGTTTCAGGGTCCGGGTATCGGCAGTTCTTC. This gives the protein CASSQVSGSGYRQFF.

The V gene is TRBV19, the J gene TRBJ1-3; 7 bases agree with TRBD1. Unmatched junction bases numbered 7, after V lost 8 bases and J lost 0 bases. Germline V gene lookup returns CDR1 LNHDA and CDR2 SQIVND (reference sequence). This CDR3 contains 15 residues. CDR3 sequence (DNA): TGTGCCAGTTCTACAGGGGCTACCTCTGGAAACACCATATATTTT. It encodes CASSTGATSGNTIYF.

This sequence joins TRBV6-1 and TRBJ1-1; tentative D call: TRBD1 (5 bases). Trimming cost V 2 bases and J 4 bases, with 11 bases left between them. CDR3 size: 14 residues. Germline-derived CDR1 and CDR2 are MNHNS and SASEGT. CDR3 sequence reads: CASSERGSVTEAFF. In DNA form, the CDR3 reads TGTGCCAGCAGTGAAAGGGGCTCGGTCACTGAAGCTTTCTTT.